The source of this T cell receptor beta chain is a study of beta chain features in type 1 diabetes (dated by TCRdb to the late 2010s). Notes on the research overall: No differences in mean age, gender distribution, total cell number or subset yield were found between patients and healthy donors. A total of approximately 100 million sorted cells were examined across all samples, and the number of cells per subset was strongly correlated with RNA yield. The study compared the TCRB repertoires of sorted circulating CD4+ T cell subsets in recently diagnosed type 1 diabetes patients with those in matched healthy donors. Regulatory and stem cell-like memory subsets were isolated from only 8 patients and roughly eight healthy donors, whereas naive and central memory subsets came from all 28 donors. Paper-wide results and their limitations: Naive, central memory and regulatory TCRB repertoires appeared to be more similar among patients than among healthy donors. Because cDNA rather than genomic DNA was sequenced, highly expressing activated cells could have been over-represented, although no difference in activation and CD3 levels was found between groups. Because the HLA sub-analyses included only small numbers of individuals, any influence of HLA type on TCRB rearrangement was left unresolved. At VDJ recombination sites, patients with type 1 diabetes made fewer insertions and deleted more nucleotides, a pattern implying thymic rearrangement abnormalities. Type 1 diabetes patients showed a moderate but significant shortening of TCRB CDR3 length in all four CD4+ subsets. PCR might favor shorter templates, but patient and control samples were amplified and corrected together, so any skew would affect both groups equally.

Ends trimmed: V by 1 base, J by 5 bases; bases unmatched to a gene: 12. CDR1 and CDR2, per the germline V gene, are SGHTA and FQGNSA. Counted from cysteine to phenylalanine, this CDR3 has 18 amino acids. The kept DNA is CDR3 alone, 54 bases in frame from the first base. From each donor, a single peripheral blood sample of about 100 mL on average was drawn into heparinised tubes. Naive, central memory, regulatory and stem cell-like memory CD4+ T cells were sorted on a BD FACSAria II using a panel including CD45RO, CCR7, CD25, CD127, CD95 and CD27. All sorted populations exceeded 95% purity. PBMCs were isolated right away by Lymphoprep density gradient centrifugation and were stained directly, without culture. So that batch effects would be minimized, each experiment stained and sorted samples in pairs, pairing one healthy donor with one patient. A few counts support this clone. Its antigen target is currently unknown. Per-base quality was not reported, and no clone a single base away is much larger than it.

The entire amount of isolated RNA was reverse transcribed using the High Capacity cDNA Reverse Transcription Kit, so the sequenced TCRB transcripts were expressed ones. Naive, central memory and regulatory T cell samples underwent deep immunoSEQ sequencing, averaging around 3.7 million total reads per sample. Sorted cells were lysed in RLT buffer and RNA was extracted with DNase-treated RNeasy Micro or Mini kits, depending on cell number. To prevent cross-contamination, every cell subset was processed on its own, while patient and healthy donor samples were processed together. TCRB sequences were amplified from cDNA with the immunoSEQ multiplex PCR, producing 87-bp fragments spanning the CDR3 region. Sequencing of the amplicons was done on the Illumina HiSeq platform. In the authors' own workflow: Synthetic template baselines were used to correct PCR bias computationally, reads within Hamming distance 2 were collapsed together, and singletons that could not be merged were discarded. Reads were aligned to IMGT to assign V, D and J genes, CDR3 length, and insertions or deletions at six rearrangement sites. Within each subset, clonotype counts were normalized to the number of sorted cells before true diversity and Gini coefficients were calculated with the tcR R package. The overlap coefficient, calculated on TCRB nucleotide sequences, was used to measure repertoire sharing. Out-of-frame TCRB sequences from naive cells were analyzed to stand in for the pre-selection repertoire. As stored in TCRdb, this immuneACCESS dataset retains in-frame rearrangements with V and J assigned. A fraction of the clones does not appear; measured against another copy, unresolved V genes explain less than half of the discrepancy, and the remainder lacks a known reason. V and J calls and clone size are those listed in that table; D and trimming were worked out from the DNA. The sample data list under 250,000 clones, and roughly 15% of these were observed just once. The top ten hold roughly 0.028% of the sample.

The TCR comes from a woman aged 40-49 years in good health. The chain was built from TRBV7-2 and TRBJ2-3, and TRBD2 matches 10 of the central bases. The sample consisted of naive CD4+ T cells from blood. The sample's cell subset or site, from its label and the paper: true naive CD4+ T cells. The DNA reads TGTGCCAGCAGCTTAGAGAGACATAAAGCGGGGGGGAAAGATACGCAGTATTTT. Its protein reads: CASSLERHKAGGKDTQYF.